The rows below give T cell receptor beta chains drawn from one sample of a study of vaccination and CD4 T cells after COVID-19. Using its own MiXCR run on the PCR reads, TCRdb lists one record per CDR3 protein. In the table there are about 15,000 distinct CDR3 sequences, approximately 69% of which are singletons. Sequenced here: CD4+ T cells from blood, sampled after SARS-CoV-2 vaccination. The receptors stem from a human donor who had recovered from COVID-19. The CDR3 runs from the conserved cysteine through the conserved F or W. D genes are given only for firm matches. Some rows have no size entry. The others give once, few or many, or a class for an expanded clone.

size: few
D: .
V: TRBV4-1
J: TRBJ1-2
DNA: TGCGCCAGCAGCCAAGGAGGGCAGAGGATGGGCTACACCTTC
CDR3: CASSQGGQRMGYTF

size: .
D: .
V: TRBV12-3/TRBV12-4
J: TRBJ2-5
DNA: TGTGCCAGCAGTTTTGGGGGACAAGAGACCCAGTACTTC
CDR3: CASSFGGQETQYF

size: once
D: TRBD2
V: TRBV10-3
J: TRBJ2-1
DNA: TGTGCCATCAGTTCCGGGACTAGCGGGAGTAATGAGCAGTTCTTC
CDR3: CAISSGTSGSNEQFF

size: .
D: .
V: TRBV6-1
J: TRBJ1-3
DNA: TGTGCCAGCAGCCAGGGTATCGATGGAAACACCATATATTTT
CDR3: CASSQGIDGNTIYF

size: .
D: .
V: TRBV20-1
J: TRBJ2-5
DNA: TGCAGTGCTAGAGATCGTCTCAAAGAGACCCAGTACTTC
CDR3: CSARDRLKETQYF

size: .
D: .
V: TRBV20-1
J: TRBJ1-1
DNA: TGCAGTGCCCAAAGAGGGCAGGGGATGAACACTGAAGCTTTCTTT
CDR3: CSAQRGQGMNTEAFF

size: .
D: .
V: TRBV7-8
J: TRBJ1-5
DNA: TGTGCCAGCAGCTTAGATCTGGGCGGCAATCAGCCCCAGCATTTT
CDR3: CASSLDLGGNQPQHF

size: .
D: TRBD2
V: TRBV20-1
J: TRBJ2-3
DNA: TGCAGTGCTAGCGGGAGGGCCGTTTCAGATACGCAGTATTTT
CDR3: CSASGRAVSDTQYF

size: .
D: .
V: TRBV27
J: TRBJ1-2
DNA: TGTGCCAGCAGTTCGCGGACAACTACTAACTATGGCTACACCTTC
CDR3: CASSSRTTTNYGYTF

size: .
D: .
V: TRBV6-5
J: TRBJ2-5
DNA: TGTGCCAGCAGTTCCTCTGGGGAAGAGACCCAGTACTTC
CDR3: CASSSSGEETQYF

size: .
D: TRBD2
V: TRBV6-1
J: TRBJ2-7
DNA: TGTGCCAGCCTCGGGACTACTACCTACGAGCAGTACTTC
CDR3: CASLGTTTYEQYF

size: .
D: .
V: TRBV7-9
J: TRBJ1-1
DNA: TGTGCCAGCAGATGGGACGGGGACACTGAAGCTTTCTTT
CDR3: CASRWDGDTEAFF

size: .
D: .
V: TRBV6-1
J: TRBJ2-2
DNA: TGTGCCAGCAGTGCATGGGGACTTGGCGGGGAGCTGTTTTTT
CDR3: CASSAWGLGGELFF